These 32 T cell receptor beta chains were sequenced from one sample in a study of cytomegalovirus exposure and HLA in healthy donors. The PCR made use of 60 Vbeta and 13 Jbeta primers. Method: immunoSEQ multiplex PCR; TCRdb's copy keeps in-frame clones and lacks some. The sample records some 57,000 clones, 70% being singletons. The sample consisted of PBMCs. All receptors derive from a woman in her sixties in good health and CMV-seropositive.

The chain employs TRBV7-3 and TRBJ2-5, with TRBD2 identical over 12 bases. Germline CDR1 SGHTA, CDR2 FQGTGA. The J segment lost 3 bases and the V segment lost 5 bases, leaving 1 base of the junction unmatched. CDR3 length: 14 amino acids. The CDR3 sequence: CASSRTSGKETQYF. CDR3 nucleotide sequence: TGTGCCAGCAGCCGGACTAGCGGGAAAGAGACCCAGTACTTC.

This chain connects TRBV9 to TRBJ2-5; 7 nucleotides align to TRBD2. This CDR3 has 15 amino acids. Germline V CDR1 and CDR2: SGDLS, YYNGEE. The V gene end was trimmed by 3 bases and the J gene end by 4 bases; junction bases not matched to a gene: 9. The CDR3 DNA sequence: TGTGCCAGCAGCGAGTCCCCGGGGAGGGGAGAGACCCAGTACTTC. As protein: CASSESPGRGETQYF.

The chain links TRBV27 to TRBJ1-5, with 11 bases fitting TRBD1. The CDR3 contains 15 residues. The junction had 5 bases not matched to a gene; V was cut back by 5 bases and J by 5 bases. Germline loops: CDR1 MNHEY, CDR2 SMNVEV (reference sequence). The CDR3 sequence is CASSRRTGGDQPQHF. CDR3 DNA: TGTGCCAGCAGTAGAAGGACAGGGGGCGATCAGCCCCAGCATTTT.

This clone is a singleton in its sample. The V gene is TRBV5-1, the J gene TRBJ1-6; 9 nucleotides match TRBD1. Germline CDR1 SGHRS, CDR2 YFSETQ. The CDR3 has 16 amino acids. Losses at the gene ends were 5 bases for V and 7 bases for J; bases not matched to a gene: 10. The CDR3 region has the DNA TGCGCCAGCAGGCCCGGGACAGGGACACAGAATTCACCCCTCCACTTT. Translating gives CASRPGTGTQNSPLHF. Complete variable domain (other parts from reference TRBV5-1 and TRBJ1-6): KAGVTQTPRYLIKTRGQQVTLSCSPISGHRSVSWYQQTPGQGLQFLFEYFSETQRNKGNFPGRFSGRQFSNSRSEMNVSTLELGDSALYLCASRPGTGTQNSPLHFGNGTRLTVT.

The V and J genes are TRBV6-5 and TRBJ1-2, with D unclear. This CDR3 is 14 amino acids long. The V and J ends lost 8 bases and 6 bases respectively, with 19 bases between them. Germline lookup yields CDR1 MNHEY and CDR2 SVGAGI. CDR3 nucleotide sequence: TGTGCCAGCGGCACGGCCGGAGCGTCGAATGGCTACACCTTC. The encoded protein is CASGTAGASNGYTF.

V is TRBV5-1 and J is TRBJ1-3; no clear D. Germline V gene lookup returns CDR1 SGHRS and CDR2 YFSETQ. The CDR3 extends over 14 amino acids. Trimming left V 5 bases short and J 4 bases short, with 13 bases between. The chain's CDR3 is CASRAGEVGNTIYF. Here the CDR3 DNA reads TGCGCCAGCAGAGCCGGGGAGGTCGGAAACACCATATATTTT.

The chain recombines TRBV4-1 with TRBJ2-2, with 12 bases lining up with TRBD1. Germline V gene data show CDR1 as MGHRA and CDR2 as YSYEKL. Trimming cost V 1 base and J 3 bases; bases outside gene matches: 18. CDR3 size: 22 residues. For the CDR3, the DNA is TGCGCCAGCAGCCAAGCGGTCGCGGCGTGGGACAGGGGGCGATCGGACACCGGGGAGCTGTTTTTT. It encodes CASSQAVAAWDRGRSDTGELFF.

The chain recombines TRBV25-1 with TRBJ1-2, with 11 bases fitting TRBD1. This CDR3 region has 14 residues. Trimming cost V 1 base and J 6 bases; bases outside gene matches: 1. Germline CDR1 is MGHDK and CDR2 is SYGVNS. The CDR3 loop is CASSELGQGDGYTF. The CDR3 coding sequence is TGTGCCAGCAGTGAATTGGGACAGGGGGATGGCTACACCTTC.

The V and J genes are TRBV6-1 and TRBJ1-1, with D unclear. Trimming stripped 3 bases from V and 7 bases from J, with 12 bases between. This CDR3 comprises 13 residues. The V gene's germline CDR1 is MNHNS and CDR2 SASEGT. CDR3 region: CASSEISSGEAFF. For the CDR3, the DNA is TGTGCCAGCAGTGAGATATCGTCGGGTGAAGCTTTCTTT.

The chain is built from TRBV18 and TRBJ1-2; D unresolved. CDR1 and CDR2 (germline): KGHSH, LQKENI. This CDR3 has 16 residues. Trimming stripped 3 bases from V and 2 bases from J, with 16 bases between. The CDR3 is CASSPSDGNKNYGYTF. The CDR3 DNA is TGTGCCAGCTCACCCTCCGACGGGAACAAAAACTATGGCTACACCTTC.

The chain is built from TRBV5-1 and TRBJ2-7; possible D gene TRBD2, 6 bases. CDR1 and CDR2 (germline): SGHRS, YFSETQ. The V gene lost 6 bases and the J gene lost 1 base, with 17 bases spanning the gap. The CDR3 is 15 amino acids. Here the CDR3 reads CASKATTGSSYEQYF. CDR3 nucleotide sequence: TGCGCCAGCAAGGCAACGACCGGGAGTTCCTACGAGCAGTACTTC. Full variable domain (rest looked up from reference TRBV5-1 and TRBJ2-7): KAGVTQTPRYLIKTRGQQVTLSCSPISGHRSVSWYQQTPGQGLQFLFEYFSETQRNKGNFPGRFSGRQFSNSRSEMNVSTLELGDSALYLCASKATTGSSYEQYFGPGTRLTVT.

The J gene is TRBJ2-1, the V gene TRBV27; TRBD1 matches at 7 bases. This CDR3 spans 14 amino acids. The germline CDR1 and CDR2 sequences are MNHEY and SMNVEV (reference sequence). After removal of 5 bases from V and 9 bases from J, the junction contained 10 bases not matched to a gene. CDR3 loop: CASSIQGPRGEQFF. The CDR3 nucleotides are TGTGCCAGCAGTATACAGGGGCCCCGTGGTGAGCAGTTCTTC.

This sequence joins TRBV2 and TRBJ1-4; D is unresolved. This CDR3 region has 14 residues. Germline V gene sequence: CDR1 SNHLY, CDR2 FYNNEI. V was cut by 7 bases and J by 5 bases, with 14 bases left in between. CDR3 bases: TGTGCCAGCAAAGGGAGGCCCGGAAATGAAAAACTGTTTTTT. It codes for CASKGRPGNEKLFF.

The chain employs TRBV7-9 and TRBJ1-3; 7 bases match TRBD1. Germline CDR1 reads SEHNR; CDR2 reads FQNEAQ (reference sequence). The junction had 9 bases not matched to a gene; V was cut back by 4 bases and J by 0 bases. This CDR3 has 17 residues. This CDR3 reads CASSSSAGGFSGNTIYF. Here the CDR3 DNA reads TGTGCCAGCAGCTCCTCGGCAGGGGGATTCTCTGGAAACACCATATATTTT.

This chain links TRBV19 with TRBJ1-2, with D possibly matching TRBD1 (6 bases). V was cut by 7 bases and J by 2 bases, with 17 bases left in between. The CDR3 length is 15 residues. Germline assignment: CDR1 LNHDA and CDR2 SQIVND (reference sequence). The CDR3 sequence: CASTLWGTTNYGYTF. The CDR3 DNA is TGTGCCAGTACCTTATGGGGGACAACGAACTATGGCTACACCTTC. Using reference TRBV19 and TRBJ1-2 for the parts outside the CDR3, the full variable domain is DGGITQSPKYLFRKEGQNVTLSCEQNLNHDAMYWYRQDPGQGLRLIYYSQIVNDFQKGDIAEGYSVSREKKESFPLTVTSAQKNPTAFYLCASTLWGTTNYGYTFGSGTRLTVV.

This clone was found once. This sequence joins TRBV19 and TRBJ2-5; a possible D gene is TRBD2 (7 bases). Germline V gene sequence: CDR1 LNHDA, CDR2 SQIVND (reference sequence). CDR3 length equals 15 residues. Trimming took off 5 bases at V and 4 bases at J, with 17 bases between the two ends. CDR3 loop: CASSWGGGNIETQYF. CDR3 sequence (DNA): TGTGCCAGTAGTTGGGGGGGCGGGAACATAGAGACCCAGTACTTC.

This clone turned up a few times. The gene calls are TRBV19 and TRBJ1-1; 8 bases match TRBD1. Germline V lookup: CDR1 LNHDA, CDR2 SQIVND (reference sequence). The V gene end was trimmed by 6 bases and the J gene end by 2 bases; junction bases not matched to a gene: 5. The CDR3 has 14 residues. CDR3 residues: CASSPTGDNTEAFF. The CDR3 DNA reads TGTGCCAGTAGCCCGACAGGGGATAACACTGAAGCTTTCTTT.

This clone was seen more than once but under ten times. The chain links TRBV7-9 to TRBJ2-1, with TRBD1 matching over 7 bases. The CDR3 has 15 amino acids. V lost 5 bases, J lost 6 bases, and 10 bases stayed unmatched. Germline V gene sequence: CDR1 SEHNR, CDR2 FQNEAQ (reference sequence). The CDR3 coding sequence is TGTGCCAGCAGCCCAAAGCTCCGACAGGGCAATGAGCAGTTCTTC. It yields the protein CASSPKLRQGNEQFF.

In DNA, the CDR3 is TGTGCCAGCAGGGAAACAGGGGGCGCCTCGCGTGGCTACACCTTC. This codes for CASRETGGASRGYTF. The V and J genes are TRBV6-6 and TRBJ1-2; 9 bases agree with TRBD1. The CDR3 is 15 residues long. Germline V gives CDR1 MNHNY, CDR2 SVGAGI (reference sequence). V shed 6 bases, J shed 7 bases, and the junction held 12 bases outside the gene matches.

The gene calls are TRBV19 and TRBJ1-2, with D uncertain. Germline CDR1 LNHDA, CDR2 SQIVND (reference sequence). Trimming took 4 bases from V and 4 from J, leaving 25 bases between them. The CDR3 runs to 18 residues. The CDR3 coding sequence is TGTGCCAGTAGTAGAGATCATCCCGGGGTGAGCTACTCCTATGGCTACACCTTC. It codes for CASSRDHPGVSYSYGYTF.

The chain combines TRBV6-5 with TRBJ1-3; 9 nucleotides match TRBD1. J lost 4 bases, V lost 7 bases, and 8 bases had no gene match. The CDR3 is 15 residues long. The germline V gene encodes CDR1 MNHEY and CDR2 SVGAGI. DNA of the CDR3: TGTGCCAGCATCTTGACCGGGACAGGGGGAAACACCATATATTTT. Protein product: CASILTGTGGNTIYF.

The chain couples TRBV5-1 to TRBJ2-2, with 7 bases identical to TRBD1. Germline-derived CDR1 and CDR2 are SGHRS and YFSETQ. The CDR3 spans 14 residues. V was pared by 9 bases and J by 2 bases, with 7 bases of the junction left unmatched. As DNA, the CDR3 is TGCGCCACCAAGGGACAGCCAAACACCGGGGAGCTGTTTTTT. Translated: CATKGQPNTGELFF.

The chain couples TRBV18 to TRBJ1-2; D may be TRBD1 (6 bases). Germline CDR1 and CDR2: KGHSH and LQKENI. The germline V and J ends were trimmed by 6 bases and 4 bases, with 12 bases remaining between them. The CDR3 totals 13 residues. Here the CDR3 reads CASSSDRSYGYTF. DNA for the CDR3: TGTGCCAGCTCTTCGGACAGAAGCTATGGCTACACCTTC.

Ten or more counts support this clone. The chain uses TRBV7-9 and TRBJ1-2, with a possible D match to TRBD1 (6 bases). CDR1 is SEHNR, CDR2 FQNEAQ, per germline (reference sequence). V gave up 3 bases and J gave up 5 bases, with 10 bases separating them. This CDR3 has 13 residues. The CDR3 is CASSLEGQYGYTF. CDR3 coding DNA: TGTGCCAGCAGCTTGGAAGGACAGTATGGCTACACCTTC.

This rearrangement joins TRBV27 to TRBJ2-3, with 10 bases lining up with TRBD1. V shed 3 bases and J 4 bases; nucleotides not matched to a gene: 7. The CDR3 has 16 amino acids. In germline, CDR1 is MNHEY, CDR2 SMNVEV (reference sequence). CDR3 in amino acids: CASSFYDRGRPDTQYF. CDR3 DNA sequence: TGTGCCAGCAGTTTTTACGACAGGGGGCGTCCAGATACGCAGTATTTT.

This clone was found a few times. This chain links TRBV4-2 with TRBJ1-1, with a possible D match to TRBD1 (5 bases). The germline CDR1 and CDR2 sequences are LGHNA and YNFKEQ. V was trimmed by 8 bases and J by 6 bases, leaving 10 bases between them. The CDR3 length is 11 residues. CDR3 in DNA: TGTGCCAGCGCGGGGGTCTCTGAAGCTTTCTTT. Translating it yields CASAGVSEAFF.

The V call is TRBV5-1, the J call TRBJ1-6; a possible D gene is TRBD1 (6 bases). The length of the CDR3 is 13 residues. V was cut by 6 bases and J by 7 bases, with 11 bases left in between. Germline loops: CDR1 SGHRS, CDR2 YFSETQ. The chain's CDR3 is CASTTGSNSPLHF. CDR3 nucleotide sequence: TGCGCCAGCACCACAGGGAGCAATTCACCCCTCCACTTT.

The chain has TRBV10-2 and TRBJ1-1; possible D gene TRBD1, 5 bases. The CDR3 runs to 13 residues. CDR1 and CDR2 (germline): WSHSY, SAAADI. V was shortened by 7 bases and J by 5 bases, with 14 bases between the two germline ends. For the CDR3, the DNA is TGCGCCAGCATTTCACTTCAGGGAACTGAAGCTTTCTTT. Protein sequence: CASISLQGTEAFF.

The V call is TRBV5-1, the J call TRBJ2-7; possibly TRBD2 for D (5 bases). CDR1 and CDR2 from the germline V gene are SGHRS and YFSETQ. The V and J ends lost 4 bases and 5 bases respectively, with 19 bases between them. The CDR3 extends over 15 amino acids. CDR3 nucleotides: TGCGCCAGCAGCGGGCGGGTCTCACGAGACCACGAGCAGTACTTC. Its translation: CASSGRVSRDHEQYF. The complete variable domain, with remaining parts taken from reference TRBV5-1 and TRBJ2-7, reads KAGVTQTPRYLIKTRGQQVTLSCSPISGHRSVSWYQQTPGQGLQFLFEYFSETQRNKGNFPGRFSGRQFSNSRSEMNVSTLELGDSALYLCASSGRVSRDHEQYFGPGTRLTVT.

This clone was seen more than once but under ten times. The chain uses TRBV7-9 and TRBJ2-7; TRBD1 agrees at 7 bases. The CDR3 runs to 14 residues. V shed 5 bases and J 6 bases; nucleotides not matched to a gene: 10. Germline CDR1 is SEHNR and CDR2 is FQNEAQ (reference sequence). The CDR3 DNA follows: TGTGCCAGCAGCCCCCGGACAGGTTCCCTCGAGCAGTACTTC. Amino acids: CASSPRTGSLEQYF. Full variable domain (remainder filled in from reference TRBV7-9 and TRBJ2-7): DTGVSQNPRHKITKRGQNVTFRCDPISEHNRLYWYRQTLGQGPEFLTYFQNEAQLEKSRLLSDRFSAERPKGSFSTLEIQRTEQGDSAMYLCASSPRTGSLEQYFGPGTRLTVT.

This clone was seen more than once but under ten times. This chain uses TRBV13 with TRBJ2-3; the match to TRBD2 covers 9 bases. There are 16 residues in the CDR3. V shed 2 bases, J shed 0 bases, and the junction held 3 bases outside the gene matches. Per germline, CDR1 PRHDT and CDR2 FYEKMQ (reference sequence). The CDR3 nucleotides read TGTGCCAGCAGCTTATTAGCGGGGGAGAGCACAGATACGCAGTATTTT. It specifies CASSLLAGESTDTQYF.

This clone came up a few times. The rearrangement joins TRBV7-8 to TRBJ2-2; 10 bases align to TRBD2. V shed 3 bases and J 2 bases; nucleotides not matched to a gene: 9. The CDR3 totals 18 residues. CDR1 is SGHVS and CDR2 is FQNEAQ in the germline V gene. For the CDR3, the DNA is TGTGCCAGCAGCTTTCCCCCGGCTAGCGGGGGAAACACCGGGGAGCTGTTTTTT. It encodes CASSFPPASGGNTGELFF.